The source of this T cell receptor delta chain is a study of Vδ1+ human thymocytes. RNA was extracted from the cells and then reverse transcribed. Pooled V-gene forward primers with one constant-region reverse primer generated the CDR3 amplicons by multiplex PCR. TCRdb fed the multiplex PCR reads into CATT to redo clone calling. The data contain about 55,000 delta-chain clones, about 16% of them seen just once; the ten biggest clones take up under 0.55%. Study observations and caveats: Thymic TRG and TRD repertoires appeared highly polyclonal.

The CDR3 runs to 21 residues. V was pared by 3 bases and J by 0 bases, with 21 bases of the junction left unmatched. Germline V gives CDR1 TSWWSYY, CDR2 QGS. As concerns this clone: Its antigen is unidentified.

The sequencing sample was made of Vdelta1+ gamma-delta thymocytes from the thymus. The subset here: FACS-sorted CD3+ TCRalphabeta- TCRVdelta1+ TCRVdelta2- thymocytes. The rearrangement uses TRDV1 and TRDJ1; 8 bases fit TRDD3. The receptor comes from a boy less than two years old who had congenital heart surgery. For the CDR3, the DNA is TGTGCTCTTGGGGAGGCCCACTGGGGGCCACCCGCCAATTTATACACCGATAAACTCATCTTT. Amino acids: CALGEAHWGPPANLYTDKLIF.